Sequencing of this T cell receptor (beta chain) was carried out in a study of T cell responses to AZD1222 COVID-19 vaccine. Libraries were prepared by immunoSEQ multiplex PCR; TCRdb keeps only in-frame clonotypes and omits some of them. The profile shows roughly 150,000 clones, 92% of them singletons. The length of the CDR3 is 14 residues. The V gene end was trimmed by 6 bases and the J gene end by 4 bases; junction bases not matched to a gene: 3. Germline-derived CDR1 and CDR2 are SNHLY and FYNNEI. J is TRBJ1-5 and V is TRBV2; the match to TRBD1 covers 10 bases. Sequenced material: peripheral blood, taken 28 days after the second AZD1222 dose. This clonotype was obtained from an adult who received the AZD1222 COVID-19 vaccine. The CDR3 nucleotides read TGTGCCAGCAGGCTGGGACAGGGGAATCAGCCCCAGCATTTT. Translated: CASRLGQGNQPQHF.